Listed here are 2 T cell receptor beta chains from one sample, sequenced in a study of siplizumab effects on memory and regulatory T cells. Some clones are missing from TCRdb's copy, which holds only in-frame ones; the method was immunoSEQ multiplex PCR. This sample has about 100,000 clones; around 95% occur once, and the top ten carry over 0.55%. What was sequenced was Tregs sorted from blood. The receptor source for this set is a human donor in good health.

This clone has a single count. The chain has TRBV30 and TRBJ2-3, with 14 bases that match TRBD2. Per germline, CDR1 GTSNPN and CDR2 SVGIG (reference sequence). This CDR3 spans 18 amino acids. The V gene end was trimmed by 5 bases and the J gene end by 4 bases; junction bases not matched to a gene: 14. CDR3 bases: TGTGCCTGGGATCCGGGACTAGCGGGAGTTTACCCCCCAGATACGCAGTATTTT. Its translation: CAWDPGLAGVYPPDTQYF.

Details on this clone: At one end the junction does not follow the germline gene, possibly because of a read error. The chain uses TRBV5-1 and TRBJ1-1; a weak D match, TRBD1 (6 bases). The germline V gene encodes CDR1 SGHRS and CDR2 YFSETQ. This CDR3 has 12 residues. The CDR3 region has the DNA TGCGCCAGCGGCTTGAAACAGGGCGAGGCTTTCTTT. Protein: CASGLKQGEAFF.